The 18 T cell receptor beta chains below come from one sample, sequenced in a study of response to subunit inactivated influenza vaccine. TCRdb independently ran MiXCR on the RT-PCR reads; one entry per CDR3 protein. The data contain 650,000 to 850,000 distinct CDR3 sequences, 14% of them singletons. The input for sequencing was PBMCs from blood, taken 14 to 15 days before vaccination. The receptors stem from a man aged 50 or older who received an inactivated influenza vaccine.

The chain is built from TRBV9 and TRBJ2-2; 9 bases agree with TRBD2. The CDR3 has 16 amino acids. With V trimmed by 0 bases and J by 4 bases, 4 bases remained unmatched. Looked up from germline, CDR1 is SGDLS and CDR2 is YYNGEE. CDR3 in DNA: TGTGCCAGCAGCGTAGTAGCGGGAGAGACCACCGGGGAGCTGTTTTTT. It codes for CASSVVAGETTGELFF. Full variable domain (rest looked up from reference TRBV9 and TRBJ2-2): DSGVTQTPKHLITATGQRVTLRCSPRSGDLSVYWYQQSLDQGLQFLIQYYNGEERAKGNILERFSAQQFPDLHSELNLSSLELGDSALYFCASSVVAGETTGELFFGEGSRLTVL.

V is TRBV29-1 and J is TRBJ2-5; D unclear. Trimming pared 2 bases from V and 5 bases from J, leaving 15 bases between. CDR1 is SQVTM, CDR2 ANQGSEA, per germline. The CDR3 runs to 14 residues. CDR3 in DNA: TGCAGCGTTGAAAAGGCCGGGTCTGATGAGACCCAGTACTTC. This encodes CSVEKAGSDETQYF.

This clonotype is labeled medium-sized. The chain uses TRBV7-2 and TRBJ2-1, with a tentative D call TRBD1 (7 bases). The CDR3 length is 14 residues. CDR1 and CDR2 from the germline V gene are SGHTA and FQGNSA. Trimming stripped 2 bases from V and 8 bases from J, with 13 bases between. CDR3 loop: CASSLQGGMDEQFF. The CDR3 coding sequence is TGTGCCAGCAGCTTACAGGGGGGCATGGATGAGCAGTTCTTC.

CDR3 nucleotides: TGCAGTGCTATCCTCCCCGGGGCGAGCCACGAGCAGTACTTC. Translated: CSAILPGASHEQYF. The chain links TRBV20-1 to TRBJ2-7, with D perhaps assigned TRBD1 or TRBD2 (5 bases each). Germline V gene data show CDR1 as DFQATT and CDR2 as SNEGSKA (reference sequence). The CDR3 runs to 14 residues. The V gene lost 4 bases and the J gene lost 5 bases, with 18 bases spanning the gap.

The chain is built from TRBV4-3 and TRBJ2-7; D is uncertain. The CDR3 consists of 16 residues. Trimming removed 0 bases from V and 2 bases from J, with 14 bases in between. Germline V CDR1 and CDR2: LGHNA, YSLEER. The DNA of the CDR3 is TGCGCCAGCAGCCAAGATGCGTGGCCCGCGACCTACGAGCAGTACTTC. Translation: CASSQDAWPATYEQYF.

This chain uses TRBV9 with TRBJ2-5, with 11 bases identical to TRBD2. Germline trimming cut 3 bases from V and 2 bases from J; bases unmatched to any gene: 3. The CDR3 sequence is 15 residues long. Germline V CDR1 and CDR2: SGDLS, YYNGEE. The CDR3 region is CASSAGLAEQETQYF. CDR3 coding DNA: TGTGCCAGCAGCGCGGGACTAGCGGAACAAGAGACCCAGTACTTC.

The chain employs TRBV27 and TRBJ1-1; tentative D call: TRBD1 (6 bases). The CDR3 loop spans 15 amino acids. Germline values: CDR1 MNHEY, CDR2 SMNVEV (reference sequence). V was shortened by 4 bases and J by 2 bases, with 14 bases between the two germline ends. The CDR3 is CASSSLHGTNTEAFF. DNA for the CDR3: TGTGCCAGCAGTTCACTACACGGGACAAACACTGAAGCTTTCTTT.

The table lists this clonotype with a few counts. The chain recombines TRBV5-6 with TRBJ2-7, with D perhaps matching TRBD2 (6 bases). V was trimmed by 2 bases and J by 0 bases, leaving 9 bases between them. The CDR3 consists of 14 residues. Germline assignment: CDR1 SGHDT and CDR2 YYEEEE. The CDR3 coding sequence is TGTGCCAGCAGCTTTATGGGAGGCTCCTACGAGCAGTACTTC. Its protein product is CASSFMGGSYEQYF.

This clonotype was counted between two and nine times. The chain combines TRBV6-2 or TRBV6-3 with TRBJ2-3; no clear D gene. V was cut by 0 bases and J by 6 bases, with 13 bases left in between. The CDR3 length is 15 residues. The germline V gene encodes CDR1 MNHEY and CDR2 SVGEGT. The CDR3: CASSYSMGEPDTQYF. The CDR3 DNA follows: TGTGCCAGCAGTTACTCGATGGGCGAACCGGATACGCAGTATTTT.

This clonotype was observed at least ten times. The V gene is TRBV3-1, the J gene TRBJ2-1, with 10 bases fitting TRBD2. The CDR3 has 14 amino acids. Germline CDR1 and CDR2: LGHDT and YNNKEL (reference sequence). V was clipped by 6 bases and J by 5 bases; unmatched bases: 4. The CDR3 DNA follows: TGTGCCAGCAGTCTAGCGGGAGTTAACAATGAGCAGTTCTTC. It codes for CASSLAGVNNEQFF.

This clonotype was found a few times. V is TRBV12-3 or TRBV12-4 and J is TRBJ2-5, with 7 bases lining up with TRBD1. V dropped 4 bases and J dropped 4; count of bases not matched to a gene: 12. CDR3 length: 16 amino acids. The CDR3 coding sequence is TGTGCCAGCAGTTCCCGATCCTCGACAGGGTCAGAGACCCAGTACTTC. This encodes CASSSRSSTGSETQYF.

This clonotype was detected only a few times. J is TRBJ2-1 and V is TRBV7-3, with D maybe TRBD1 (6 bases). V dropped 4 bases and J dropped 8 bases, with 18 bases sitting between them. The germline V gene encodes CDR1 SGHTA and CDR2 FQGTGA. The CDR3 is 15 amino acids. The CDR3 DNA reads TGTGCCAGCAGCTCGGACTCTAGGGGGTGGGATGAGCAGTTCTTC. This gives the protein CASSSDSRGWDEQFF.

The chain has TRBV20-1 and TRBJ1-5, with D uncertain. The CDR3 length is 14 residues. The germline gives CDR1 DFQATT, CDR2 SNEGSKA (reference sequence). V shed 6 bases and J shed 0 bases, with 12 bases lying between them. The CDR3, as DNA: TGCAGTGCCCGTCTACCGGATAGCAATCAGCCCCAGCATTTT. Amino acids: CSARLPDSNQPQHF.

There are a few counts of this clonotype. The rearrangement uses TRBV12-3 or TRBV12-4 and TRBJ2-7; either TRBD1 or TRBD2 may supply D (5 bases each). With 1 base removed from V and 0 bases from J, the gap between germline ends came to 13 bases. The CDR3 is 16 amino acids. The chain's CDR3 is CASSLDPGRSSYEQYF. The DNA of the CDR3 is TGTGCCAGCAGTTTAGACCCAGGGAGAAGCTCCTACGAGCAGTACTTC.

V and J are TRBV11-2 and TRBJ1-1; 7 bases align to TRBD1. This CDR3 has 14 residues. V lost 0 bases and J lost 5; bases outside the gene matches: 3. Looked up from germline, CDR1 is SGHAT and CDR2 is FQNNGV. Here the CDR3 reads CASSLDIRGTEAFF. The CDR3 bases are TGTGCCAGCAGCTTAGACATCAGGGGGACTGAAGCTTTCTTT.

This clonotype was observed a handful of times. The V and J genes are TRBV4-3 and TRBJ2-7, with TRBD2 matching 8 bases. The CDR3 runs to 16 residues. Per germline, CDR1 LGHNA and CDR2 YSLEER. The junction had 6 bases not matched to a gene; V was cut back by 0 bases and J by 2 bases. CDR3 sequence: CASSQDWVAGTYEQYF. The CDR3 nucleotides read TGCGCCAGCAGCCAAGATTGGGTAGCGGGAACCTACGAGCAGTACTTC.

This clonotype was seen more than once but under ten times. The chain has TRBV12-3 or TRBV12-4 and TRBJ2-1, with TRBD1 identical over 8 bases. This CDR3 contains 13 residues. V shed 6 bases, J shed 4 bases, and the junction held 2 bases outside the gene matches. CDR3 sequence reads: CASRGQEYNEQFF. Written as DNA, the CDR3 is TGTGCCAGCAGGGGACAGGAGTACAATGAGCAGTTCTTC.

The sample holds a few counts of this clonotype. This chain joins TRBV7-2 and TRBJ2-5; tentatively, D is TRBD2 (7 bases). V dropped 1 base and J dropped 5 bases, with 14 bases sitting between them. The CDR3 length is 15 residues. Germline V CDR1 and CDR2: SGHTA, FQGNSA. CDR3 protein: CASSLEGDYPETQYF. As DNA, the CDR3 is TGTGCCAGCAGCTTAGAGGGGGACTATCCTGAGACCCAGTACTTC.